This T cell receptor (beta chain) was found in a study of shared clonotypes between healthy human individuals (dated by TCRdb to the early 2020s). About the investigation overall: A couple of women and three men aged 18 to 49 years were included in the cohort. For each donor, CD4 naive and CD4 memory were each given three plates, CD8 naive was given two plates, and CD8 memory was given one plate. The study deeply sequenced blood TCR repertoires of 5 or 6 healthy adults to estimate repertoire size and the extent of clonotype sharing between individuals. To increase sequencing depth and limit assay-specific biases, TCR repertoire library preparation and sequencing were carried out by different laboratories using diverse techniques. Per donor, leukapheresis produced somewhere between about 0.94 and 9 billion PBMCs.

CD8 naive samples were CD45RO-negative cells positively selected for CCR7, giving a CD45RA+CCR7+ population that excluded TemRA cells. Donors were healthy HIV-negative adults with no recently reported acute infections or vaccinations. Every donor was a Caucasian adult living in Nashville, Tennessee, USA. Blood was obtained by leukapheresis, after which PBMCs were separated by Ficoll-Histopaque density gradient centrifugation and cryopreserved in liquid nitrogen vapor phase. Analytical flow cytometry was used to check the purity and quantity of each magnetically sorted T cell population. Genomic DNA was isolated from each sorted fraction and quantified by UV absorbance on a Nanodrop 2000c. Using the deep immunoSEQ assay, multiplex PCR amplified TCR CDR3 regions from genomic DNA. Genomic DNA extracted from each cell subset was distributed evenly over all wells of several immunoSEQ 96-well plates, and each plate served as one replicate. For sorted subsets, approximately 210 ng genomic DNA, equal to tens of thousands of T cell genomes, was loaded into each replicate PCR. Purified libraries were quantified with a Qubit 3.0 fluorometer, sized on a Bioanalyzer 2100, and re-quantified with the KAPA Library Quantification kit. Every immunoSEQ 96-well plate was sequenced on a dedicated single-read 150-cycle Illumina NextSeq 550 flow cell. The original methods were these. Because only junctional sequences without quality scores were contained in the immunoSEQ output, filtering matching that applied to full-length reads could not be performed. Sequences were annotated with PyIR, a Python wrapper for IgBLAST v1.9, using IMGT germline references to assign V/J genes and CDR3. Reads were filtered out if the reads had weak V/J assignments (E-value above 1e-6), no CDR3, stop codons, out-of-frame junctions, or ambiguous translated residues. V3J clonotypes were defined as sequences sharing the same inferred V gene, J gene, and CDR3 amino acid sequence. The percentage overlap between two repertoires was calculated by dividing the number of shared unique clonotypes by the size of the smaller repertoire. Three approaches were used to assess repertoire richness: RTK rarefaction, the Chao1 estimator, and Recon v2.1 estimates of unobserved clonotypes. For all TCRbeta clonotypes obtained by the gDNA method from four donors, generation probabilities were computed with OLGA. TCRdb retrieved this table from immuneACCESS and kept in-frame rearrangements only. Not all clones are present; in checked studies, unresolved V genes account for under half, and no reason is known for the remainder. V, J and clone size are those of that table, while D and trimming were read from the DNA. The sample records about 580,000 clones, 95% to 98% of which are singletons. 0.25% to 0.35% of the sample goes to the ten largest clones.

Concerning this clone: Its antigen specificity is not known. Base qualities are not at hand, and no much larger clone is one base apart.

Broad study findings and their caveats: Because the study included a small number of donors, the genetic and exposure-history diversity represented was limited. Higher generation probabilities were observed for clonotypes shared by all four sorted-subset donors than for non-shared clonotypes. Incomplete sequencing was indicated by rarefaction of sorted-subset datasets, despite the large sequencing depth. Approximately 4.8% of naive CD4, 3.5% of naive CD8, approximately 2% of memory CD4, and over 0.35% of memory CD8 clonotypes were shared across four donors. Based on pairwise subsampling, the degree of clonotype sharing among donors was expected to be affected by sequencing depth. Larger estimated clonotype richness was generally found for naive subsets than for memory subsets. Only blood was sampled, and tissue TCR repertoires likely differ from those in blood.

The sample was naive CD8+ T cells sorted from blood. The cell subset or site label, read with the paper, signifies: CD45RA+CCR7+. The TCR sequence derives from a man younger than 40 in good health.

The CDR3 has the sequence CASSPNPAGGIGELFF. The bases are TGTGCCAGCAGCCCCAACCCCGCAGGGGGGATCGGGGAGCTGTTTTTT. The sequence joins TRBV13 to TRBJ2-2; perhaps TRBD1 is the D gene, with 7 bases matching. The junction shows trimming of 5 bases on V and 7 bases on J, plus 20 bases between the germline ends. According to the germline V gene (reference sequence), CDR1 reads PRHDT and CDR2 reads FYEKMQ. CDR3 length: 16 amino acids, cysteine to phenylalanine. The retained sequence is limited to the CDR3, 48 bases, with the frame set at the first base.